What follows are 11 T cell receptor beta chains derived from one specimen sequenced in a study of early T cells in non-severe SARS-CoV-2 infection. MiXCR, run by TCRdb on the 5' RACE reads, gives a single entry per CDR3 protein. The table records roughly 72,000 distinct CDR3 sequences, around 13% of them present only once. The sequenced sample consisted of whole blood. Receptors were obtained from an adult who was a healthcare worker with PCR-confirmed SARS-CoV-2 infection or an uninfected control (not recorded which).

Written as DNA, the CDR3 is TGTGCCAGCAGCCGCAGCCTAGACCAGCCCCAGCATTTT. This gives the protein CASSRSLDQPQHF. V gene TRBV4-2 combines with J gene TRBJ1-5; no definite D call. Germline V gives CDR1 LGHNA, CDR2 YNFKEQ. The CDR3 is 13 residues long. V lost 4 bases to trimming and J lost 7 bases, with 11 bases between them.

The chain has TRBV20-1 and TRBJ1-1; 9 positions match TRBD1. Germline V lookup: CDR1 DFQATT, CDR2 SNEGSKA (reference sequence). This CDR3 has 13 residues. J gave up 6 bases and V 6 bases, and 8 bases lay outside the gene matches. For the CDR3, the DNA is TGCAGTGCCTGGGACAGGGCTCAATCTGAAGCTTTCTTT. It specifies CSAWDRAQSEAFF.

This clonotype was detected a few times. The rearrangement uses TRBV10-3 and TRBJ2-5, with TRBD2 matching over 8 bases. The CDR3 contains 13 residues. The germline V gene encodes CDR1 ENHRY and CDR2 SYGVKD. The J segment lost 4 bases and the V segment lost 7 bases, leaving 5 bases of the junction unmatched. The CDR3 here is CAIKGREGETQYF. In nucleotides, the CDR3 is TGTGCCATCAAGGGTCGGGAGGGAGAGACCCAGTACTTC.

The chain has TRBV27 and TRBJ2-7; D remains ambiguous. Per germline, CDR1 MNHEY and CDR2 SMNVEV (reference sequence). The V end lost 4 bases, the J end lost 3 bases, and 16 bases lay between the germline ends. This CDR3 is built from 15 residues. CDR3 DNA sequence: TGTGCCAGCAGTTACCTCCCCCTGAGCCACTACGAGCAGTACTTC. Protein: CASSYLPLSHYEQYF.

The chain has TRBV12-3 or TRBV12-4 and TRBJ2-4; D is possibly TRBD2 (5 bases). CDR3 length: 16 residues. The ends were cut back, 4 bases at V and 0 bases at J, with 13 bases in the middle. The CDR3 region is CASSSGTGLAKNIQYF. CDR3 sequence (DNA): TGTGCCAGCAGTTCCGGAACGGGGTTAGCCAAAAACATTCAGTACTTC.

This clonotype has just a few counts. The CDR3 DNA reads TGTGCCAGCAGCTTATTGCGGGTGGCAGTGAGGGCGGGAGACACTGAAGCTTTCTTT. Translating gives CASSLLRVAVRAGDTEAFF. The chain has TRBV7-2 and TRBJ1-1; unclear D gene. The CDR3 has 19 residues. CDR1 and CDR2 from the germline V gene are SGHTA and FQGNSA. V was shortened by 2 bases and J by 3 bases, with 25 bases between the two germline ends.

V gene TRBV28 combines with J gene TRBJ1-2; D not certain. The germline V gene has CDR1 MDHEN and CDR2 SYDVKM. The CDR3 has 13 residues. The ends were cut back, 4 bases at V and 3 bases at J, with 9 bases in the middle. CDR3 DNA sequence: TGTGCCAGCAGTTCCCAGGTGTACTATGGCTACACCTTC. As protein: CASSSQVYYGYTF.

Here the CDR3 reads CASRGQSNSPLHF. The CDR3 DNA follows: TGTGCCAGCAGGGGACAGTCCAATTCACCCCTCCACTTT. The chain has TRBV2 and TRBJ1-6; 7 nucleotides line up with TRBD1. V trimming: 6 bases; J trimming: 7 bases; junction bases outside the gene matches: 3. Germline V gene lookup returns CDR1 SNHLY and CDR2 FYNNEI. This CDR3 has 13 residues.

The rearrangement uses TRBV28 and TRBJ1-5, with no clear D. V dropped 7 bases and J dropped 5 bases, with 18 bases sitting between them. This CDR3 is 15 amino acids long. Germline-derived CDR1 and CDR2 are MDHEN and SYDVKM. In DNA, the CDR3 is TGTGCCAGCACCGTACTTGGGGTAGAGGATCAGCCCCAGCATTTT. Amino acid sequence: CASTVLGVEDQPQHF.

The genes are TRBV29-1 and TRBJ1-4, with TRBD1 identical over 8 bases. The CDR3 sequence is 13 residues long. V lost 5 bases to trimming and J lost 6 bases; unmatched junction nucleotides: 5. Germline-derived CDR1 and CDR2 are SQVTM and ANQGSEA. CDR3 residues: CSVSRGLDEKLFF. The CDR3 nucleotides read TGCAGCGTTAGCAGGGGGCTCGATGAAAAACTGTTTTTT.

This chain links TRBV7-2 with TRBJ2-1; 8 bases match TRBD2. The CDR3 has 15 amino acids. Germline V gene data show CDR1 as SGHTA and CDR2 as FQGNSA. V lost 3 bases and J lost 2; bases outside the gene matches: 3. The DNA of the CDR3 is TGTGCCAGCAGCTTCAGCGGGGGTACCTACAATGAGCAGTTCTTC. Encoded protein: CASSFSGGTYNEQFF.